This TCR beta chain appears in the sequencing data of a study of control samples from healthy donors and cancer patients. Looked up from germline, CDR1 is MNHNS and CDR2 is SASEGT. Trimming cost V 2 bases and J 6 bases, with 6 bases left between them. The CDR3 contains 12 residues. TCRdb's copy holds only in-frame clones and misses some; the assay was immunoSEQ multiplex PCR. The sample has 150,000 or so clones; 88% are singletons. Specimen: blood. The chain recombines TRBV6-1 with TRBJ2-3, with D uncertain. This clonotype was obtained from a woman aged 30 to 39 in good health. CDR3 amino acids: CASSERFDTQYF. The CDR3 DNA reads as TGTGCCAGCAGTGAACGATTCGATACGCAGTATTTT.